Below, 11 T cell receptor beta chains from the same sample are listed, as sequenced in a study of response to subunit inactivated influenza vaccine. One entry per CDR3 protein results from TCRdb running MiXCR on the RT-PCR reads. Of 450,000 to 600,000 distinct CDR3 sequences in the sample, less than 10% are singletons; the top ten hold 10% to 15%. This specimen was PBMCs from blood, taken roughly 24 months after vaccination. The receptor set was obtained from a man aged 50 to 69 who received an inactivated influenza vaccine.

This clonotype has ten or more counts. This chain joins TRBV20-1 and TRBJ1-3; weak D call: TRBD1 (5 bases). The CDR3 is made up of 15 amino acids. Germline values: CDR1 DFQATT, CDR2 SNEGSKA (reference sequence). The ends were cut back, 0 bases at V and 0 bases at J, with 9 bases in the middle. The chain's CDR3 is CSARDRGNSGNTIYF. CDR3 bases: TGCAGTGCTAGAGATCGGGGGAACTCTGGAAACACCATATATTTT.

This clonotype has a count of ten or more. The rearrangement links TRBV29-1 to TRBJ1-4, with D hard to call. V lost 4 bases and J lost 0, with 9 bases in between. Germline assignment: CDR1 SQVTM and CDR2 ANQGSEA. The CDR3 length is 14 residues. The CDR3 region is CSVGGSSTNEKLFF. CDR3 sequence (DNA): TGCAGCGTTGGCGGGTCATCAACTAATGAAAAACTGTTTTTT. The whole variable domain, filled in from reference TRBV29-1 and TRBJ1-4, reads SAVISQKPSRDICQRGTSLTIQCQVDSQVTMMFWYRQQPGQSLTLIATANQGSEATYESGFVIDKFPISRPNLTFSTLTVSNMSPEDSSIYLCSVGGSSTNEKLFFGSGTQLSVL.

The chain couples TRBV3-1 to TRBJ2-7, with 8 bases identical to TRBD2. V shed 2 bases and J 6 bases; nucleotides not matched to a gene: 6. This CDR3 comprises 14 residues. Germline loops: CDR1 LGHDT, CDR2 YNNKEL (reference sequence). Here the CDR3 reads CASSQYGLAGEQYF. The CDR3 DNA reads as TGTGCCAGCAGCCAATACGGACTAGCTGGCGAGCAGTACTTC.

This clonotype was observed a handful of times. V is TRBV27 and J is TRBJ1-1; D is unclear. This CDR3 region has 14 residues. Germline V gene lookup returns CDR1 MNHEY and CDR2 SMNVEV (reference sequence). With 2 bases removed from V and 7 bases from J, the gap between germline ends came to 14 bases. CDR3 bases: TGTGCCAGCAGTTTAAGAAGGGAAGGTGGTGAAGCTTTCTTT. Translated: CASSLRREGGEAFF.

V and J are TRBV3-1 and TRBJ2-7; 8 bases agree with TRBD2. The CDR3 runs 16 residues. The V segment lost 0 bases and the J segment 2 bases; nucleotides outside the gene matches: 6. CDR1 is LGHDT, CDR2 YNNKEL, per germline (reference sequence). The CDR3 loop reads CASSQDVAGLTYEQYF. Here the CDR3 DNA reads TGTGCCAGCAGCCAAGATGTAGCGGGGCTGACCTACGAGCAGTACTTC.

This clonotype was picked up a small number of times. The CDR3 loop is CASSFSSRVHEQFF. The CDR3 DNA is TGCGCCAGCAGCTTTTCATCCAGGGTCCATGAGCAGTTCTTC. The chain combines TRBV5-1 with TRBJ2-1, with TRBD1 as a possible D gene (5 bases). CDR1 SGHRS and CDR2 YFSETQ come from the germline V gene. Trimming took 2 bases from V and 8 from J, leaving 14 bases between them. The CDR3 contains 14 residues.

The chain carries TRBV4-3 and TRBJ2-2; tentative D call: TRBD1 (6 bases). The germline V gene has CDR1 LGHNA and CDR2 YSLEER. Trimming stripped 0 bases from V and 5 bases from J, with 10 bases between. The CDR3 is 15 residues long. The CDR3 region is CASSQDPQGTGELFF. The CDR3 DNA reads TGCGCCAGCAGCCAAGACCCGCAGGGGACCGGGGAGCTGTTTTTT.

This clonotype was detected ten times or more. The V gene is TRBV4-3, the J gene TRBJ2-3, with D possibly TRBD2 on 5 matching bases. CDR3 length: 13 residues. The germline CDR1 and CDR2 sequences are LGHNA and YSLEER. Trimming cost V 4 bases and J 4 bases, with 9 bases left between them. The CDR3 nucleotides are TGCGCCAGCAGCCGAAGCGGTTCAGATACGCAGTATTTT. Translation: CASSRSGSDTQYF.

This clonotype has ten or more counts. This CDR3 is CSAVDWTGGSYEQYF. The CDR3 coding sequence is TGCAGTGCCGTTGATTGGACAGGGGGCTCCTACGAGCAGTACTTC. The J gene is TRBJ2-7, the V gene TRBV20-1, with TRBD1 matching over 10 bases. Per germline, CDR1 DFQATT and CDR2 SNEGSKA (reference sequence). This CDR3 has 15 amino acids. V lost 6 bases to trimming and J lost 0 bases; unmatched junction nucleotides: 8.

This clonotype appeared many times. The J gene is TRBJ2-3, the V gene TRBV2; D unresolved. Germline CDR1 is SNHLY and CDR2 is FYNNEI. V lost 2 bases and J lost 3, with 9 bases in between. The CDR3 has 14 amino acids. CDR3: CASSEFPGTDTQYF. The CDR3 DNA reads TGTGCCAGCAGTGAATTCCCTGGGACAGATACGCAGTATTTT.

The chain employs TRBV4-2 and TRBJ2-3, with a tentative D call TRBD2 (6 bases). CDR3 length: 16 residues. The germline gives CDR1 LGHNA, CDR2 YNFKEQ. V was trimmed by 0 bases and J by 1 base, leaving 11 bases between them. CDR3 amino acids: CASSQELGLRTDTQYF. CDR3 nucleotides: TGTGCCAGCAGCCAAGAATTAGGACTACGCACAGATACGCAGTATTTT.